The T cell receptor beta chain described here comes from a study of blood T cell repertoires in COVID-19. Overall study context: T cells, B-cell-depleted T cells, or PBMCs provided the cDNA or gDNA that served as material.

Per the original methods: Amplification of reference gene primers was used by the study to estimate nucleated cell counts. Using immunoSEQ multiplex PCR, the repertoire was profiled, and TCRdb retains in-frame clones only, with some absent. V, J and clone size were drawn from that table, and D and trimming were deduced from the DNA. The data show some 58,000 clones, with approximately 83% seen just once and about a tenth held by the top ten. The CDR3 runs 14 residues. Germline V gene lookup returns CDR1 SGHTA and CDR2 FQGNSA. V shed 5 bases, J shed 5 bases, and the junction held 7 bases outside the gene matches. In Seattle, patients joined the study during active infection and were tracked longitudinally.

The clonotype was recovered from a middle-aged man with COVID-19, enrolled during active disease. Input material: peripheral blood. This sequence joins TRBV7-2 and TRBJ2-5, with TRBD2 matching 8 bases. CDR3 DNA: TGTGCCAGCAGCCATCAAGCGGGAGCTGAGACCCAGTACTTC. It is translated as CASSHQAGAETQYF.